The 31 T cell receptor beta chains below were found in one sample sequenced in a study of PD-L1 blockade in urothelial cancer. Here immunoSEQ multiplex PCR was the method, and the copy in TCRdb shows in-frame clones only, minus some. The table includes fewer than 75,000 clones, 80% to 85% detected once. Sequencing used PBMCs, obtained around atezolizumab (anti-PD-L1) treatment. These TCRs come from a man aged 70 or older with urothelial cancer.

The chain uses TRBV6-5 and TRBJ1-1; D possibly corresponds to TRBD1 (5 bases). The CDR3 has 13 residues. V gave up 7 bases and J gave up 2 bases, with 11 bases separating them. Germline values: CDR1 MNHEY, CDR2 SVGAGI. For the CDR3, the DNA is TGTGCCAGCACTCAAACAGGAAACACTGAAGCTTTCTTT. Translating gives CASTQTGNTEAFF.

The V call is TRBV18, the J call TRBJ1-6; D is unclear. CDR1 is KGHSH and CDR2 is LQKENI in the germline V gene. CDR3 size: 15 residues. V was cut by 4 bases and J by 6 bases, with 13 bases left in between. The CDR3 region is CASSLLGSGNSPLHF. As DNA, the CDR3 is TGTGCCAGCTCACTGCTGGGTTCGGGTAATTCACCCCTCCACTTT.

This chain links TRBV5-4 with TRBJ1-1; no reliable D call. The germline V gene encodes CDR1 SGHNT and CDR2 YYREEE (reference sequence). This CDR3 region has 14 residues. Deletions cut 0 bases from V and 1 base from J, with 7 bases between. CDR3 loop: CASSLASGNTEAFF. The CDR3 DNA reads TGTGCCAGCAGCTTGGCCTCGGGGAACACTGAAGCTTTCTTT. The full variable domain, rest sourced from reference TRBV5-4 and TRBJ1-1, is ETGVTQSPTHLIKTRGQQVTLRCSSQSGHNTVSWYQQALGQGPQFIFQYYREEENGRGNFPPRFSGLQFPNYSSELNVNALELDDSALYLCASSLASGNTEAFFGQGTRLTVV.

The chain joins TRBV27 to TRBJ2-4, with unresolved D. The V gene lost 0 bases and the J gene lost 2 bases, with 8 bases spanning the gap. CDR1 MNHEY and CDR2 SMNVEV come from the germline V gene (reference sequence). CDR3 length: 15 amino acids. The CDR3 sequence is CASSLSAWTKNIQYF. As DNA, the CDR3 is TGTGCCAGCAGTTTATCAGCGTGGACCAAAAACATTCAGTACTTC.

V gene TRBV19 combines with J gene TRBJ2-6; no clear D. Trimming left V 5 bases short and J 1 base short, with 6 bases between. This CDR3 is 14 amino acids long. Germline values: CDR1 LNHDA, CDR2 SQIVND (reference sequence). CDR3 amino acids: CASSFGSGANVLTF. The CDR3, as DNA: TGTGCCAGTAGTTTCGGTTCTGGGGCCAACGTCCTGACTTTC.

The rearrangement links TRBV9 to TRBJ2-1; D is unclear. With 1 base removed from V and 6 bases from J, the gap between germline ends came to 14 bases. CDR1 and CDR2 (germline): SGDLS, YYNGEE. The CDR3 spans 15 residues. The CDR3: CASSVRLIAANEQFF. The CDR3 coding sequence is TGTGCCAGCAGCGTACGACTGATTGCCGCCAATGAGCAGTTCTTC.

V gene TRBV11-2 combines with J gene TRBJ1-4, with D maybe TRBD1 (5 bases). In germline, CDR1 is SGHAT, CDR2 FQNNGV. Trimming pared 1 base from V and 8 bases from J, leaving 8 bases between. The CDR3 is 13 amino acids. In DNA, the CDR3 is TGTGCCAGCAGCTTAGGGGGCAGGGAAAAACTGTTTTTT. The encoded protein is CASSLGGREKLFF.

This chain joins TRBV30 and TRBJ2-3; D possibly corresponds to TRBD2 (6 bases). V dropped 3 bases and J dropped 4 bases, with 11 bases sitting between them. The CDR3 has 13 amino acids. Germline V gene data show CDR1 as GTSNPN and CDR2 as SVGIG (reference sequence). CDR3 sequence: CAWSGWRADTQYF. The CDR3 DNA reads as TGTGCCTGGAGCGGATGGAGGGCAGATACGCAGTATTTT.

The J gene is TRBJ2-7, the V gene TRBV5-5; TRBD2 agrees at 8 bases. Germline CDR1 is SGHKS and CDR2 is YYEKEE (reference sequence). Germline trimming cut 4 bases from V and 1 base from J; bases unmatched to any gene: 7. This CDR3 spans 15 amino acids. CDR3 sequence (DNA): TGTGCCAGCAGCCTCAGCGGGAGTGGTTCCTACGAGCAGTACTTC. Its protein is CASSLSGSGSYEQYF.

The chain is built from TRBV28 and TRBJ1-5; D possibly corresponds to TRBD1 (6 bases). CDR1 is MDHEN and CDR2 is SYDVKM in the germline V gene. The CDR3 has 15 residues. Trimming pared 4 bases from V and 2 bases from J, leaving 12 bases between. CDR3 sequence (DNA): TGTGCCAGCAGTTCCAGGGGCGAGGGCAATCAGCCCCAGCATTTT. Its protein product is CASSSRGEGNQPQHF.

The CDR3 DNA is TGTGCCAGCAGGCCTACGGGATTCGCCTACGAGCAGTACTTC. Its protein is CASRPTGFAYEQYF. V is TRBV6-5 and J is TRBJ2-7; the D gene is possibly TRBD2 (5 bases). The CDR3 covers 14 residues. V dropped 6 bases and J dropped 2 bases, with 14 bases sitting between them. Germline V lookup: CDR1 MNHEY, CDR2 SVGAGI.

The chain uses TRBV21-1 and TRBJ2-7; the D segment call TRBD2 is taken from the table without a DNA check. TRBV21-1 is assigned pseudogene status. The CDR3 runs to 11 residues. The CDR3 DNA reads as TGTGCCAGCAGCTTCGGCTACGAGCAGTACTTC. Encoded protein: CASSFGYEQYF.

The rearrangement joins TRBV6-5 to TRBJ1-5, with TRBD1 matching 9 bases. The ends lost 4 bases at V and 2 bases at J; junction bases unmatched: 6. CDR3 length: 16 residues. The germline CDR1 and CDR2 sequences are MNHEY and SVGAGI. CDR3 bases: TGTGCCAGCAGTTCCACCGGGACAGGGCGCAATCAGCCCCAGCATTTT. Translation gives CASSSTGTGRNQPQHF.

The V call is TRBV11-1, the J call TRBJ2-3; no clear D. The CDR3 sequence is 13 residues long. Germline V gene lookup returns CDR1 SGHAT and CDR2 FQDESV (reference sequence). Trimming took 1 base from V and 1 from J, leaving 3 bases between them. CDR3 in DNA: TGTGCCAGCAGCTTAGGGCGCACAGATACGCAGTATTTT. It translates to CASSLGRTDTQYF.

The chain joins TRBV5-1 to TRBJ2-3, with D possibly matching TRBD2 (5 bases). The ends were cut back, 1 base at V and 1 base at J, with 10 bases in the middle. Looked up from germline, CDR1 is SGHRS and CDR2 is YFSETQ. There are 15 residues in the CDR3. CDR3 nucleotides: TGCGCCAGCAGCTTGCGGGGAGTGGGCACAGATACGCAGTATTTT. This encodes CASSLRGVGTDTQYF.

This chain joins TRBV4-2 and TRBJ1-1, with D perhaps matching TRBD1 (5 bases). Trimming removed 1 base at V and 8 bases at J, with 26 bases between. Germline assignment: CDR1 LGHNA and CDR2 YNFKEQ. The CDR3 has 18 residues. CDR3 sequence (DNA): TGTGCCAGCAGCCAAGTCCGGCTTTCCGGGCGGGGGGGTTCAGAAGCTTTCTTT. This gives the protein CASSQVRLSGRGGSEAFF.

CDR3: CASSLSGVNTEAFF. The CDR3 region has the DNA TGTGCCAGCAGTTTGAGCGGGGTGAACACTGAAGCTTTCTTT. The chain is built from TRBV27 and TRBJ1-1, with D unresolved. V was clipped by 3 bases and J by 0 bases, with 8 bases between them. The germline V gene encodes CDR1 MNHEY and CDR2 SMNVEV (reference sequence). This CDR3 spans 14 amino acids.

This chain links TRBV30 with TRBJ1-2; the D gene is possibly TRBD1 (5 bases). Germline V lookup: CDR1 GTSNPN, CDR2 SVGIG (reference sequence). V was pared by 4 bases and J by 2 bases, with 14 bases between. CDR3 length equals 14 residues. The CDR3 DNA reads TGTGCCTGGACCCGGACACCTTCCAACTATGGCTACACCTTC. This sequence encodes CAWTRTPSNYGYTF. Full variable domain (rest looked up from reference TRBV30 and TRBJ1-2): SQTIHQWPATLVQPVGSPLSLECTVEGTSNPNLYWYRQAAGRGLQLLFYSVGIGQISSEVPQNLSASRPQDRQFILSSKKLLLSDSGFYLCAWTRTPSNYGYTFGSGTRLTVV.

The chain joins TRBV5-6 to TRBJ2-7; the match to TRBD2 covers 13 bases. The CDR3 length is 16 residues. The germline gives CDR1 SGHDT, CDR2 YYEEEE. Trimming removed 2 bases from V and 3 bases from J; junction bases left unmatched: 5. The CDR3 protein is CASSFRTSGGYYEQYF. The DNA for the CDR3 is TGTGCCAGCAGCTTCAGGACTAGCGGGGGATACTACGAGCAGTACTTC.

CDR3 bases: TGTGCCAGCAGCTTGGGGACTTCCCTAGCGGGAGGTTCCAGCACAGATACGCAGTATTTT. It encodes CASSLGTSLAGGSSTDTQYF. V gene TRBV5-4 combines with J gene TRBJ2-3, with 11 bases lining up with TRBD2. CDR1 and CDR2 from the germline V gene are SGHNT and YYREEE (reference sequence). This CDR3 contains 20 residues. With V trimmed by 0 bases and J by 0 bases, 12 bases remained unmatched.

V and J are TRBV19 and TRBJ1-1; 10 bases fit TRBD1. The CDR3 covers 15 residues. Looked up from germline, CDR1 is LNHDA and CDR2 is SQIVND (reference sequence). V was clipped by 1 base and J by 5 bases; unmatched bases: 4. CDR3 sequence reads: CASSIGQGANTEAFF. The CDR3 bases are TGTGCCAGTAGTATAGGACAGGGGGCGAATACTGAAGCTTTCTTT.

The chain joins TRBV7-9 to TRBJ2-7; 8 bases agree with TRBD2. CDR1 SEHNR and CDR2 FQNEAQ come from the germline V gene (reference sequence). The CDR3 runs to 15 residues. J lost 5 bases, V lost 5 bases, and 11 bases had no gene match. CDR3 region: CASSTGGAGDNEQYF. The DNA of the CDR3 is TGTGCCAGCAGCACCGGGGGAGCGGGAGATAACGAGCAGTACTTC.

The genes are TRBV5-1 and TRBJ1-2; 8 bases agree with TRBD1. Trimming at V came to 4 bases and at J to 4 bases, leaving 15 bases not matched to a gene. Germline values: CDR1 SGHRS, CDR2 YFSETQ. The CDR3 runs to 17 residues. The CDR3 DNA reads as TGCGCCAGCAGCCCCAGGACAGGGTCCCCGATTGGCTATGGCTACACCTTC. Translating gives CASSPRTGSPIGYGYTF.

The sample holds one count of this clone. This chain uses TRBV13 with TRBJ2-1; a weak D match, TRBD2 (5 bases). CDR1 and CDR2 from the germline V gene are PRHDT and FYEKMQ (reference sequence). The CDR3 contains 19 residues. The V end was cut by 6 bases, the J end by 3 bases, with 27 bases between. For the CDR3, the DNA is TGTGCCAGCAGACGCACGGGGTCTCGTAGCGCCGAACACTACAATGAGCAGTTCTTC. Translating gives CASRRTGSRSAEHYNEQFF.

V usage is TRBV27 and J usage is TRBJ2-7, with TRBD1 matching over 7 bases. The CDR3 loop spans 14 amino acids. CDR1 and CDR2 from the germline V gene are MNHEY and SMNVEV (reference sequence). V trimming: 4 bases; J trimming: 6 bases; junction bases outside the gene matches: 9. CDR3 nucleotides: TGTGCCAGCAGTTCCCGACTGACAGGGAGCGAGCAGTACTTC. This codes for CASSSRLTGSEQYF.

V and J are TRBV5-6 and TRBJ2-3, with D uncertain. The CDR3 sequence is 14 residues long. V shed 0 bases and J shed 2 bases, with 7 bases lying between them. Germline lookup yields CDR1 SGHDT and CDR2 YYEEEE. CDR3 sequence reads: CASSLGLDTDTQYF. CDR3 nucleotide sequence: TGTGCCAGCAGCTTGGGACTGGACACAGATACGCAGTATTTT.

J is TRBJ2-5 and V is TRBV14; TRBD2 agrees at 7 bases. Trimming took 1 base from V and 7 from J; bases not matched to a gene: 0. The CDR3 extends over 12 amino acids. Looked up from germline, CDR1 is SGHDN and CDR2 is FVKESK. The CDR3 bases are TGTGCCAGCAGCCAAGCGGGAGGGACCCAGTACTTC. The encoded protein is CASSQAGGTQYF. Full variable domain (outside the CDR3, taken from reference TRBV14 and TRBJ2-5): EAGVTQFPSHSVIEKGQTVTLRCDPISGHDNLYWYRRVMGKEIKFLLHFVKESKQDESGMPNNRFLAERTGGTYSTLKVQPAELEDSGVYFCASSQAGGTQYFGPGTRLLVL.

The chain links TRBV28 to TRBJ2-7; D remains ambiguous. The CDR3 has 14 residues. The V gene lost 5 bases and the J gene lost 3 bases, with 14 bases spanning the gap. Germline V CDR1 and CDR2: MDHEN, SYDVKM. The CDR3 DNA follows: TGTGCCAGCAGTCCTACCTCTTCCTTCTACGAGCAGTACTTC. This translates into CASSPTSSFYEQYF.

The sample holds one count of this clone. The chain carries TRBV9 and TRBJ2-3; 7 bases match TRBD2. CDR1 is SGDLS and CDR2 is YYNGEE in the germline V gene. The CDR3 runs to 15 residues. J was trimmed by 2 bases and V by 3 bases; bases with no gene match: 6. CDR3 coding DNA: TGTGCCAGCAGCGGCGGGAGCGGGTACACAGATACGCAGTATTTT. Amino acid sequence: CASSGGSGYTDTQYF.

J is TRBJ2-3 and V is TRBV5-6; 8 nucleotides align to TRBD2. The V and J ends lost 3 bases and 2 bases, in that order; junction bases with no gene match: 14. The CDR3 spans 18 residues. The germline CDR1 and CDR2 sequences are SGHDT and YYEEEE. CDR3 in amino acids: CASSSTRTSWELTDTQYF. Here the CDR3 DNA reads TGTGCCAGCAGCTCCACTCGGACTAGCTGGGAACTCACAGATACGCAGTATTTT.

This chain joins TRBV7-9 and TRBJ1-1; D gene ambiguous. Germline CDR1 and CDR2: SEHNR and FQNEAQ (reference sequence). Between the trimmed V and J ends, which lost 5 bases and 8 bases, there was a span of 15 bases. This CDR3 comprises 13 residues. The CDR3 sequence is CASSPPPAGEAFF. The CDR3 nucleotides are TGTGCCAGCAGCCCCCCACCGGCCGGGGAAGCTTTCTTT.